Presented here are 30 T cell receptor beta chains from one specimen sequenced in a study of beta chain features in type 1 diabetes. The investigators reverse transcribed all of the isolated RNA, so they sequenced expressed TCRB transcripts. TCRdb keeps only in-frame clones here, not all; method: immunoSEQ multiplex PCR. The sample gives 600,000 to 650,000 clones, around 15% of which show up once; about 0.097% is in the top ten. The specimen was naive CD4+ T cells from blood. The receptors here all came from a man younger than 35 in good health.

The chain carries TRBV5-1 and TRBJ2-2; TRBD1 might be the D (5 bases). CDR1 is SGHRS, CDR2 YFSETQ, per germline. The CDR3 sequence is 15 residues long. The V end was cut by 5 bases, the J end by 5 bases, with 16 bases between. The CDR3 region has the DNA TGCGCCAGCAGACCGGTCAGGGTTTGGACCGGGGAGCTGTTTTTT. Protein: CASRPVRVWTGELFF.

This clone has more than one count but fewer than ten. This rearrangement joins TRBV7-3 to TRBJ2-1, with 9 bases lining up with TRBD2. V lost 3 bases, J lost 4 bases, and 13 bases stayed unmatched. From germline, CDR1 is SGHTA and CDR2 FQGTGA. The CDR3 has 18 residues. DNA of the CDR3: TGTGCCAGCAGCTTGGGGACTAGCCTGAACTACTATTACAATGAGCAGTTCTTC. Translation: CASSLGTSLNYYYNEQFF.

The chain joins TRBV2 to TRBJ1-1, with 9 bases identical to TRBD1. The germline V gene encodes CDR1 SNHLY and CDR2 FYNNEI. V lost 6 bases, J lost 5 bases, and 4 bases stayed unmatched. The CDR3 is 13 amino acids. The CDR3 DNA sequence: TGTGCCAGCAGGGGACAGGGTGGGACTGAAGCTTTCTTT. It encodes CASRGQGGTEAFF.

This clone was observed a few times. This chain links TRBV19 with TRBJ2-7, with D uncertain. Per the germline V gene, CDR1 is LNHDA and CDR2 is SQIVND (reference sequence). V dropped 3 bases and J dropped 6 bases, with 12 bases sitting between them. This CDR3 is built from 13 residues. The CDR3 is CASSMTSLGEQYF. DNA for the CDR3: TGTGCCAGTAGTATGACGAGTCTCGGCGAGCAGTACTTC.

This clone was detected a few times. The chain is built from TRBV5-1 and TRBJ2-1, with D perhaps matching TRBD1 (5 bases). V gave up 2 bases and J gave up 6 bases, with 9 bases separating them. There are 13 residues in the CDR3. Germline V gene lookup returns CDR1 SGHRS and CDR2 YFSETQ. CDR3 residues: CASSLQVPNEQFF. CDR3 in DNA: TGCGCCAGCAGCTTACAGGTCCCCAATGAGCAGTTCTTC.

This chain connects TRBV6-6 to TRBJ2-2, with 7 bases matching TRBD1. The germline V gene encodes CDR1 MNHNY and CDR2 SVGAGI (reference sequence). V was pared by 10 bases and J by 3 bases, with 14 bases of the junction left unmatched. The CDR3 contains 16 residues. In DNA, the CDR3 is TGTGCCATTCTTGGACAACAGGGGCGGGACACCGGGGAGCTGTTTTTT. Translation gives CAILGQQGRDTGELFF.

The sample holds a few counts of this clone. The CDR3 sequence: CASSRRGQGANVLTF. In DNA form, the CDR3 reads TGTGCCAGCAGCCGCCGGGGTCAAGGGGCCAACGTCCTGACTTTC. The J gene is TRBJ2-6, the V gene TRBV7-2, with a possible D match to TRBD2 (5 bases). V lost 5 bases, J lost 4 bases, and 12 bases lay in between. The length of the CDR3 is 15 residues. Looked up from germline, CDR1 is SGHTA and CDR2 is FQGNSA.

This clone has more than one count but fewer than ten. This chain connects TRBV10-3 to TRBJ2-7, with a weak D call TRBD1 (5 bases). CDR3 length: 14 residues. Per germline, CDR1 ENHRY and CDR2 SYGVKD. Trimming removed 10 bases from V and 2 bases from J, with 18 bases in between. CDR3 DNA sequence: TGTGCCAGCCAACCCCACAGGATTACCTACGAGCAGTACTTC. Translating gives CASQPHRITYEQYF.

CDR3 DNA sequence: TGTGCCAGCTCACCCTTGGGAACCATAGCCGACAATAATTCACCCCTCCACTTT. It yields the protein CASSPLGTIADNNSPLHF. The V and J genes are TRBV18 and TRBJ1-6, with D unresolved. CDR1 and CDR2 from the germline V gene are KGHSH and LQKENI. Trimming took off 3 bases at V and 5 bases at J, with 20 bases between the two ends. This CDR3 region has 18 residues.

This chain connects TRBV7-2 to TRBJ2-1; TRBD2 is a possible D gene (6 bases). This CDR3 spans 14 amino acids. V lost 8 bases and J 1 base, leaving 12 bases between the germline ends. CDR1 is SGHTA, CDR2 FQGNSA, per germline. The CDR3: CASSGSRSYNEQFF. CDR3 nucleotides: TGTGCCAGCTCCGGGAGCCGATCCTACAATGAGCAGTTCTTC.

With regard to this clone: Germline and junction disagree at one end, which may indicate a read error. This chain connects TRBV5-4 to TRBJ2-5; D possibly matches TRBD1 or TRBD2 (6 bases each). CDR1 and CDR2 from the germline V gene are SGHNT and YYREEE (reference sequence). The CDR3 extends over 15 amino acids. The CDR3 region has the DNA TGCGCCAGCAGCCAAGGGAGGACAGTACAAGAGACCCAGTACTTC. Protein sequence: CASSQGRTVQETQYF.

The chain combines TRBV30 with TRBJ2-6; D not resolved. Germline assignment: CDR1 GTSNPN and CDR2 SVGIG (reference sequence). The CDR3 totals 16 residues. V lost 2 bases and J lost 1, with 12 bases in between. CDR3 DNA sequence: TGTGCCTGGAGTCCGACGGGCAGGTCTGGGGCCAACGTCCTGACTTTC. It translates to CAWSPTGRSGANVLTF. The full variable domain, in which reference TRBV30 and TRBJ2-6 provide the parts outside the CDR3, is SQTIHQWPATLVQPVGSPLSLECTVEGTSNPNLYWYRQAAGRGLQLLFYSVGIGQISSEVPQNLSASRPQDRQFILSSKKLLLSDSGFYLCAWSPTGRSGANVLTFGAGSRLTVL.

This clone appeared a few times. CDR3 in amino acids: CASSYGTSYEQYF. The CDR3 nucleotides read TGTGCCAGCAGCTATGGGACGTCCTACGAGCAGTACTTC. This chain uses TRBV11-3 with TRBJ2-7; perhaps D is TRBD1 or TRBD2 (5 bases each). CDR3 length: 13 amino acids. Germline-derived CDR1 and CDR2 are SGHNT and YENEEA. The V and J ends lost 4 bases and 1 base respectively, with 8 bases between them.

This chain connects TRBV5-1 to TRBJ2-3; D call uncertain. V dropped 1 base and J dropped 0 bases, with 6 bases sitting between them. CDR3 length: 14 residues. CDR1 is SGHRS and CDR2 is YFSETQ in the germline V gene. CDR3 amino acids: CASSLLESTDTQYF. The CDR3 DNA follows: TGCGCCAGCAGCTTGCTAGAGAGCACAGATACGCAGTATTTT.

This clone was detected only a few times. The sample contains more than one DNA sequence encoding this CDR3. This chain links TRBV7-2 with TRBJ2-1, with 13 positions matching TRBD2. Germline assignment: CDR1 SGHTA and CDR2 FQGNSA. The CDR3 spans 15 residues. Trimming cost V 1 base and J 7 bases; bases outside gene matches: 1. CDR3 bases: TGTGCCAGCAGCTTAGGACTAGCGGGGGGTAATGAGCAGTTCTTC. Its translation is CASSLGLAGGNEQFF.

This clone came up a few times. The sample has other DNA sequences that encode this CDR3 too. The chain has TRBV7-9 and TRBJ2-5; D is unclear. Germline V gene lookup returns CDR1 SEHNR and CDR2 FQNEAQ (reference sequence). The CDR3 loop spans 12 amino acids. Trimming cost V 1 base and J 5 bases, with 5 bases left between them. The CDR3 loop is CASSLVGETQYF. The CDR3 nucleotides read TGTGCCAGCAGCTTAGTGGGGGAGACCCAGTACTTC.

The CDR3 sequence: CASANSGNTIYF. CDR3 DNA: TGCGCCAGCGCCAACTCTGGAAACACCATATATTTT. The chain recombines TRBV4-3 with TRBJ1-3; no reliable D call. The CDR3 contains 12 residues. Trimming left V 8 bases short and J 0 bases short, with 5 bases between. CDR1 and CDR2 (germline): LGHNA, YSLEER.

The chain recombines TRBV4-1 with TRBJ2-3; a possible D gene is TRBD1 (5 bases). The CDR3 has 15 amino acids. Germline CDR1 reads MGHRA; CDR2 reads YSYEKL. V was clipped by 4 bases and J by 6 bases, with 17 bases between them. The CDR3 bases are TGCGCCAGCAGCCGCCCTGGACACGGCCCCGATACGCAGTATTTT. Amino acid sequence: CASSRPGHGPDTQYF.

This clone was counted a single time. This chain joins TRBV6-5 and TRBJ1-1; 9 positions agree with TRBD1. Trimming cost V 4 bases and J 4 bases; bases outside gene matches: 7. The CDR3 is 15 residues long. Germline-derived CDR1 and CDR2 are MNHEY and SVGAGI. CDR3 region: CASSSSGQGFTEAFF. CDR3 sequence (DNA): TGTGCCAGCAGTTCATCCGGACAGGGGTTCACTGAAGCTTTCTTT.

The sample holds a few counts of this clone. The chain has TRBV7-2 and TRBJ2-5; TRBD1 aligns across 7 bases. V was clipped by 5 bases and J by 4 bases; unmatched bases: 7. The CDR3 runs to 14 residues. Germline V lookup: CDR1 SGHTA, CDR2 FQGNSA. This CDR3 is CASSTTGVGETQYF. The CDR3 DNA sequence: TGTGCCAGCAGCACAACAGGGGTGGGAGAGACCCAGTACTTC.

This clone was found a few times. V gene TRBV14 combines with J gene TRBJ2-7; 7 bases match TRBD1. V trimming: 1 base; J trimming: 1 base; junction bases outside the gene matches: 7. The CDR3 spans 16 residues. Germline CDR1 is SGHDN and CDR2 is FVKESK. CDR3 coding DNA: TGTGCCAGCAGCCAAGTCCCGAGGGGGCGTTCCTACGAGCAGTACTTC. It encodes CASSQVPRGRSYEQYF.

The V and J genes are TRBV27 and TRBJ2-5; possibly TRBD2 for D (6 bases). The germline gives CDR1 MNHEY, CDR2 SMNVEV (reference sequence). Trimming took off 3 bases at V and 5 bases at J, with 10 bases between the two ends. This CDR3 comprises 13 residues. CDR3 amino acids: CASSFAGRETQYF. Here the CDR3 DNA reads TGTGCCAGCAGTTTCGCAGGGAGGGAGACCCAGTACTTC.

This chain uses TRBV4-3 with TRBJ2-3; perhaps TRBD2 as D (7 bases). The CDR3 is 16 amino acids. V was shortened by 2 bases and J by 5 bases, with 17 bases between the two germline ends. Per germline, CDR1 LGHNA and CDR2 YSLEER. The DNA of the CDR3 is TGCGCCAGCAGCCAACCCCGGGCGGGGGCGGGAGATACGCAGTATTTT. Translation gives CASSQPRAGAGDTQYF.

The rearrangement joins TRBV28 to TRBJ2-1, with 9 bases lining up with TRBD1. J gave up 1 base and V 4 bases, and 5 bases lay outside the gene matches. The germline gives CDR1 MDHEN, CDR2 SYDVKM. The CDR3 covers 16 residues. CDR3 loop: CASSWRQGVSYNEQFF. The CDR3 nucleotides are TGTGCCAGCAGTTGGAGACAGGGGGTTTCCTACAATGAGCAGTTCTTC. The complete variable domain, with remaining parts taken from reference TRBV28 and TRBJ2-1, reads DVKVTQSSRYLVKRTGEKVFLECVQDMDHENMFWYRQDPGLGLRLIYFSYDVKMKEKGDIPEGYSVSREKKERFSLILESASTNQTSMYLCASSWRQGVSYNEQFFGPGTRLTVL.

This chain uses TRBV10-3 with TRBJ2-3; no definite D call. The V gene lost 2 bases and the J gene lost 6 bases, with 9 bases spanning the gap. The CDR3 covers 13 residues. CDR1 ENHRY and CDR2 SYGVKD come from the germline V gene. CDR3 DNA sequence: TGTGCCATCAGTGAGGGCCAGCCGGATACGCAGTATTTT. It encodes CAISEGQPDTQYF.

The chain carries TRBV10-3 and TRBJ2-1, with D possibly matching TRBD2 (6 bases). The V gene lost 7 bases and the J gene lost 0 bases, with 13 bases spanning the gap. The germline V gene encodes CDR1 ENHRY and CDR2 SYGVKD. This CDR3 comprises 15 residues. CDR3 residues: CAITPPGSSYNEQFF. CDR3 DNA sequence: TGTGCCATCACCCCGCCCGGGAGCTCCTACAATGAGCAGTTCTTC.

The genes are TRBV12-5 and TRBJ2-4; 8 bases map to TRBD1. CDR1 is LGHNT and CDR2 is FRNRAP in the germline V gene. This CDR3 is 14 amino acids long. With V trimmed by 1 base and J by 6 bases, 2 bases remained unmatched. CDR3 loop: CASGLGTGRNIQYF. The CDR3 DNA is TGTGCTAGTGGTTTGGGGACAGGGAGAAACATTCAGTACTTC. The variable domain in full, completed from reference TRBV12-5 and TRBJ2-4, reads DARVTQTPRHKVTEMGQEVTMRCQPILGHNTVFWYRQTMMQGLELLAYFRNRAPLDDSGMPKDRFSAEMPDATLATLKIQPSEPRDSAVYFCASGLGTGRNIQYFGAGTRLSVL.

This chain links TRBV30 with TRBJ1-5; D is undetermined. This CDR3 is 15 amino acids long. V was shortened by 5 bases and J by 3 bases, with 17 bases between the two germline ends. Looked up from germline, CDR1 is GTSNPN and CDR2 is SVGIG (reference sequence). CDR3 amino acids: CAWGFPDGYNQPQHF. The CDR3 DNA sequence: TGTGCCTGGGGGTTTCCGGACGGCTACAATCAGCCCCAGCATTTT.

This clone was counted a few times. The same CDR3 can be traced to other DNA sequences in this sample. The V gene is TRBV18, the J gene TRBJ2-3; D is ambiguous. Between the trimmed V and J ends, which lost 5 bases and 2 bases, there was a span of 2 bases. CDR1 and CDR2 from the germline V gene are KGHSH and LQKENI. The CDR3 is 11 residues long. The CDR3: CASSITDTQYF. CDR3 DNA: TGTGCCAGCTCAATCACAGATACGCAGTATTTT.

The chain combines TRBV7-2 with TRBJ2-3, with 9 bases that match TRBD2. The CDR3 has 14 amino acids. CDR1 SGHTA and CDR2 FQGNSA come from the germline V gene. V dropped 4 bases and J dropped 6; count of bases not matched to a gene: 5. The CDR3 reads CASSSGLAADTQYF. The CDR3 nucleotides read TGTGCCAGCAGCTCGGGACTAGCAGCGGATACGCAGTATTTT.